This TCR beta chain derives from a study of radiation and T cells in renal cell carcinoma. Stated time point: blood 4 weeks post-SBRT, at nephrectomy. Treatment specified: 15 Gy SBRT to primary tumor, nephrectomy 4 weeks later. Data came from immunoSEQ multiplex PCR; TCRdb stores just in-frame clones and leaves some out. The data hold fewer than 45,000 clones, with roughly 80% observed a single time. This clone showed up just once. This CDR3 is 13 amino acids long. Per the germline V gene, CDR1 is LGHNA and CDR2 is YSLEER. Trimming cost V 4 bases and J 5 bases, with 11 bases left between them. This clonotype was obtained from an older woman with renal cell carcinoma. The sequencing used blood, collected from a patient whose treatment included radiotherapy and nephrectomy. The J gene is TRBJ1-1, the V gene TRBV4-3; weak D call: TRBD1 (6 bases). This chain's CDR3 is CASSREGGTEAFF. The CDR3 DNA sequence: TGCGCCAGCAGCCGCGAGGGGGGGACTGAAGCTTTCTTT.